The sequence of this TCR beta chain was determined in a study of blood T cell repertoires in COVID-19 (TCRdb year 2020). Regarding the complete study: The collaborator samples originated in the United States, Italy and Spain and spanned the acute and convalescent phases of COVID-19. The material from the prospective study consisted of cDNA or gDNA derived from T cells, B-cell-depleted T cells, or PBMCs. The dataset comprised deeply sampled blood TCRbeta repertoires from subjects exposed to, actively infected with, or recovered from COVID-19. The repertoires were released in a freely available public database intended as a resource for research on the immune response to SARS-CoV-2. Samples were obtained from the ongoing ImmuneRACE study (first 160 participants) and from over 1,000 subjects provided by 6 global collaborators. Nearly every sample came with metadata listing a de-identified subject ID, COVID-19 status, age in years and sex. HLA class I and class II types, where available, came from metadata supplied by the sample provider rather than from assay-based typing. The full study reports these points: The quantity of clinical and demographic metadata differed by source and by participant and was supplied without curation.

Remarks on this clone: Which antigen it targets is not known. No much larger clone exists at a distance of one base, and base qualities are not known.

TCRbeta CDR3 regions were amplified from genomic DNA using the immunoSEQ Assay, a bias-controlled multiplex PCR. The original pipeline was this. The number of nucleated cells in each sample was estimated by amplification of reference gene primers within the assay. To quantify the absolute abundance of each unique TCRbeta CDR3 rearrangement, sequence reads were collapsed and filtered. For each sample, productive Simpson clonality was calculated as the square root of Simpson's diversity index over productive rearrangements. The clones in this table, taken by TCRdb from immuneACCESS, are in-frame only. Not every clone is retained; where verified, under half of the shortfall comes from an unresolved V gene, and the cause of the rest is unknown. V, J and clone size derive from that table, while D and trimming were established from the DNA sequence. Counted in this sample were fewer than 400,000 clones; approximately 81% of them appeared once. The ten largest make up 1.5% to 2% of the sample.

Deletion took 3 bases off V and 1 base off J, with a span of 12 bases between the germline ends. The CDR3, from cysteine to phenylalanine, totals 15 residues. Only the CDR3 portion is preserved as DNA: 45 bases, with reading frame beginning at the first base. The CDR1 and CDR2 encoded by the germline V gene are SGHTA and FQGNSA. Participants in the prospective study were aged about 18 to 95 years, lived in about two dozen United States geographic areas, and enrolled through a virtual design. Cohort assignment in the prospective study relied on participant-reported clinical history from a screening survey and a study questionnaire. Exposed participants had been in contact with someone with a PCR-confirmed or clinician-diagnosed COVID-19 case within 2 weeks of study entry. Mobile phlebotomists in the prospective study collected whole blood, serum and a nasopharyngeal or oropharyngeal swab from every participant. Over a roughly 2-month period, participants in the prospective study had the option of providing additional blood draws and questionnaires. Before DNA extraction, blood samples from the prospective study were shipped at room temperature or frozen.

The clonotype was recovered from a woman in her twenties or thirties who had been exposed to COVID-19. The chain is encoded by TRBV7-2 joined to TRBJ1-1, with an unclear D gene assignment. The material sequenced was PBMCs or T cells enriched from blood (not recorded which). The DNA is as follows: TGTGCCAGCAGCTTCCTTTACAACAAGAACACTGAAGCTTTCTTT. This translates into CASSFLYNKNTEAFF. When the CDR3 is completed using the reference TRBV7-2 and TRBJ1-1 genes on either side, the full variable domain is GAGVSQSPSNKVTEKGKDVELRCDPISGHTALYWYRQSLGQGLEFLIYFQGNSAPDKSGLPSDRFSAERTGGSVSTLTIQRTQQEDSAVYLCASSFLYNKNTEAFFGQGTRLTVV.